This T cell receptor (beta chain) emerged from a study of Graves' ophthalmopathy and Graves' hyperthyroidism. RNA transcripts provided the template for amplifying TCR beta CDR3 regions. HTBI primers served in a first-round RT-PCR, which a second-round multiplex PCR followed. TCRdb reprocessed the multiplex PCR reads with MiXCR, giving one entry per CDR3 protein. This table has about 410,000 distinct CDR3 sequences, 15% to 20% appearing once. The CDR3 runs 16 residues. CDR1 is SGHRS and CDR2 is YFSETQ in the germline V gene. The V gene lost 0 bases and the J gene lost 1 base, with 11 bases spanning the gap.

This sequence was found in a woman aged 18-29 years with Graves' ophthalmopathy. The gene calls are TRBV5-1 and TRBJ2-4; unclear D gene. Sequencing was done on a sample of peripheral blood. The DNA of the CDR3 is TGCGCCAGCAGCTTGGCTGGTTCTGGGGCCAAAAACATTCAGTACTTC. This translates into CASSLAGSGAKNIQYF.